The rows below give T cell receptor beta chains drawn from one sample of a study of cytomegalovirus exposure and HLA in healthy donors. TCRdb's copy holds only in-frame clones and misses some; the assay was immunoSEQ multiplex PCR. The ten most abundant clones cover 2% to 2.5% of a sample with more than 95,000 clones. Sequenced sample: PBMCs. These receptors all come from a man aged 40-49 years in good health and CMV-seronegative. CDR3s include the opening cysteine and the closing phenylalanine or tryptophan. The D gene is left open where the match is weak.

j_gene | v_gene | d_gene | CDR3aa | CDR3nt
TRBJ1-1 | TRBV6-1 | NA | CASNGARDTEAFF | TGTGCCAGCAATGGGGCCCGGGACACTGAAGCTTTCTTT
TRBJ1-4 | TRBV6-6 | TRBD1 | CASSSPRQGLNEKLFF | TGTGCCAGCAGTTCCCCTCGACAGGGCCTTAATGAAAAACTGTTTTTT
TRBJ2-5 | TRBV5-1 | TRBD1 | CASSLGTGREETQYF | TGCGCCAGCAGCTTGGGGACAGGACGAGAAGAGACCCAGTACTTC
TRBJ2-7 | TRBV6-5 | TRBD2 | CASRSITGTSDEQYF | TGTGCCAGCAGATCTATTACCGGGACTAGCGACGAGCAGTACTTC
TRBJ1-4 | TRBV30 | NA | CAYDRGASLDEKLFF | TGTGCCTACGATCGGGGGGCATCGCTTGATGAAAAACTGTTTTTT
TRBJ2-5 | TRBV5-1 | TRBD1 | CASSGTGEETQYF | TGCGCCAGCTCTGGGACAGGGGAAGAGACCCAGTACTTC
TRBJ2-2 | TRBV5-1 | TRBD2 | CASSLAGGIPGELFF | TGCGCCAGCAGCTTGGCGGGAGGAATCCCCGGGGAGCTGTTTTTT
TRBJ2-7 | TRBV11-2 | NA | CASSQGLLTYEQYF | TGTGCCAGCAGTCAAGGACTTCTGACCTACGAGCAGTACTTC
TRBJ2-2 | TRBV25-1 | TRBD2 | CASSDGLAGVGTGELFF | TGTGCCAGCAGTGACGGACTAGCGGGAGTGGGTACCGGGGAGCTGTTTTTT
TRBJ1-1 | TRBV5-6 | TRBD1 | CASSGRQGTDTEAFF | TGTGCCAGCAGCGGGCGACAGGGGACGGACACTGAAGCTTTCTTT
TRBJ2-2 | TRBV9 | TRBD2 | CASSESPTSGISAGELFF | TGTGCCAGCAGCGAGTCCCCAACTAGCGGGATAAGTGCCGGGGAGCTGTTTTTT
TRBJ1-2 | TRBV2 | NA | CASSDGGSNYGYTF | TGTGCCAGCAGTGACGGAGGCTCTAACTATGGCTACACCTTC
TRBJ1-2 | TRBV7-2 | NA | CASSPRSSGYTF | TGTGCCAGCAGCCCCCGTTCCTCCGGCTACACCTTC
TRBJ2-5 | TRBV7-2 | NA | CASSLSRGGETQYF | TGTGCCAGCAGCCTTAGCAGAGGGGGTGAGACCCAGTACTTC
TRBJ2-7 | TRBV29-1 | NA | CSVRGGGYEQYF | TGCAGCGTGCGGGGAGGCGGTTACGAGCAGTACTTC
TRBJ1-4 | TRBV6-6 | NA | CASSSGRLNEKLFF | TGTGCCAGCAGTTCCGGGAGGTTAAATGAAAAACTGTTTTTT
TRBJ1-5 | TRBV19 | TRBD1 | CASSNHRGGNQPQHF | TGTGCCAGTAGTAACCACAGGGGCGGCAATCAGCCCCAGCATTTT
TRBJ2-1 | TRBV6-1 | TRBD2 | CASSRTSGSRDEQFF | TGTGCCAGCAGCAGGACTAGCGGGAGTCGGGATGAGCAGTTCTTC
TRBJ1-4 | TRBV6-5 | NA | CASSYEPTATNEKLFF | TGTGCCAGCAGTTACGAGCCGACAGCAACTAATGAAAAACTGTTTTTT
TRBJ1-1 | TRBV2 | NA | CASLQRENTEAFF | TGTGCCAGCCTACAGAGGGAGAACACTGAAGCTTTCTTT
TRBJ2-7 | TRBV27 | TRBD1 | CASRRQGSYEQYF | TGTGCCAGCAGACGACAGGGGAGCTACGAGCAGTACTTC
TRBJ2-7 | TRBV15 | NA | CATSRPKTGLHEQYF | TGTGCCACCAGCAGACCGAAGACAGGACTCCACGAGCAGTACTTC
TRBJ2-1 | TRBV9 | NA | CASSVGGPAYNEQFF | TGTGCCAGCAGCGTAGGTGGGCCCGCGTACAATGAGCAGTTCTTC
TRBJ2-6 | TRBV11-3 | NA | CASSLDRARSGANVLTF | TGTGCCAGCAGCTTAGACAGGGCCCGCTCTGGGGCCAACGTCCTGACTTTC
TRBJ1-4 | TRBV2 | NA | CASSEAQGIGEKLFF | TGTGCCAGCAGTGAAGCCCAGGGTATCGGTGAAAAACTGTTTTTT
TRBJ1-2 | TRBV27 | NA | CASRGLRSNYGYTF | TGTGCCAGCAGGGGGCTGAGGTCTAACTATGGCTACACCTTC
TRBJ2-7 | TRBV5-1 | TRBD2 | CASSLISGSYEQYF | TGCGCCAGCAGCTTGATCAGCGGGAGTTACGAGCAGTACTTC
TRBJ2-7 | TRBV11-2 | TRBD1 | CASSLDFYRGEPYEQYF | TGTGCCAGCAGCTTAGATTTCTACAGGGGTGAACCTTACGAGCAGTACTTC
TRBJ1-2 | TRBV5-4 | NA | CASSLLTTYGYTF | TGTGCCAGCAGCTTGCTTACAACCTATGGCTACACCTTC